Listed below are T cell receptor beta chains from one sample, sequenced in a study of T cell responses to AZD1222 COVID-19 vaccine. Here immunoSEQ multiplex PCR was the method, and the copy in TCRdb shows in-frame clones only, minus some. The sample holds about 150,000 clones, roughly 90% seen once. Sample: peripheral blood, taken 28 days after the second AZD1222 dose. All receptors come from an adult who received the AZD1222 COVID-19 vaccine. Each CDR3 is given with its conserved first and last residue. The order of the fields is D gene, J gene, V gene, clone size, CDR3 DNA, CDR3 protein. D genes are given only for firm matches. Not every row has a clone size; where given, it reads once, few, many or a size class.

D gene: TRBD2
J gene: TRBJ2-5
V gene: TRBV3-1/TRBV3-2
clone size: NA
CDR3 DNA: TGTGCCAGCAGCCGGTGGACTAGCGGGATCGGGCAAGAGACCCAGTACTTC
CDR3 protein: CASSRWTSGIGQETQYF

D gene: TRBD2
J gene: TRBJ2-1
V gene: TRBV5-6
clone size: NA
CDR3 DNA: TGTGCCAGCAGCTTTTTCCAGCGGGAGTACAATGAGCAGTTCTTC
CDR3 protein: CASSFFQREYNEQFF

D gene: NA
J gene: TRBJ2-2
V gene: TRBV4-1
clone size: many
CDR3 DNA: TGCGCCAGCAGCCATGGCGGCCACACCGGGGAGCTGTTTTTT
CDR3 protein: CASSHGGHTGELFF

D gene: NA
J gene: TRBJ2-3
V gene: TRBV2
clone size: once
CDR3 DNA: TGTGCCAGACGAACAGGAACGGATACGCAGTATTTT
CDR3 protein: CARRTGTDTQYF

D gene: NA
J gene: TRBJ1-2
V gene: TRBV6-1
clone size: NA
CDR3 DNA: TGTGCCAGCAGTGATACAGCTTCCACTTCCTATGGCTACACCTTC
CDR3 protein: CASSDTASTSYGYTF

D gene: NA
J gene: TRBJ1-5
V gene: TRBV18
clone size: once
CDR3 DNA: TGTGCCAGCTCCCTACAGGGTACGTTCAATCAGCCCCAGCATTTT
CDR3 protein: CASSLQGTFNQPQHF

D gene: NA
J gene: TRBJ1-2
V gene: TRBV27
clone size: NA
CDR3 DNA: TGTGCCAGCAGTTCCGGGGGAAACTATGGCTACACCTTC
CDR3 protein: CASSSGGNYGYTF

D gene: NA
J gene: TRBJ2-7
V gene: TRBV15
clone size: NA
CDR3 DNA: TGTGCCACCAGCAGAGTGGGCCAGGGGCACGAGCAGTACTTC
CDR3 protein: CATSRVGQGHEQYF

D gene: NA
J gene: TRBJ2-2
V gene: TRBV5-1
clone size: NA
CDR3 DNA: TGCGCCAGCAGCTTAGAGTGGAACACCGGGGAGCTGTTTTTT
CDR3 protein: CASSLEWNTGELFF

D gene: TRBD2
J gene: TRBJ2-5
V gene: TRBV5-1
clone size: NA
CDR3 DNA: TGCGCCAGCACCCTGGTGGCGGGAGGGCCCGGTGAGACCCAGTACTTC
CDR3 protein: CASTLVAGGPGETQYF

D gene: NA
J gene: TRBJ2-1
V gene: TRBV19
clone size: NA
CDR3 DNA: TGTGCCAGTAGTATAGGGGACCTCGGGGCCAATGAGCAGTTCTTC
CDR3 protein: CASSIGDLGANEQFF

D gene: NA
J gene: TRBJ2-7
V gene: TRBV18
clone size: NA
CDR3 DNA: TGTGCCAGCTCACCACAGGGTCCATACGAGCAGTACTTC
CDR3 protein: CASSPQGPYEQYF

D gene: NA
J gene: TRBJ2-1
V gene: TRBV7-8
clone size: once
CDR3 DNA: TGTGCCAGCTCTCGGGACTTCAACAATGAGCAGTTCTTC
CDR3 protein: CASSRDFNNEQFF

D gene: NA
J gene: TRBJ1-5
V gene: TRBV5-8
clone size: NA
CDR3 DNA: TGTGCCAGCAACGACCGAGTCGGGGCTAATCAGCCCCAGCATTTT
CDR3 protein: CASNDRVGANQPQHF

D gene: TRBD1
J gene: TRBJ2-7
V gene: TRBV5-1
clone size: NA
CDR3 DNA: TGCGCCAGCAGCTGGACCGGGACAGGCACCTACGAGCAGTACTTC
CDR3 protein: CASSWTGTGTYEQYF

D gene: TRBD2
J gene: TRBJ2-3
V gene: TRBV2
clone size: NA
CDR3 DNA: TGTGCCAGCAGGTTACGGGAGGGGAGGGCGACAGATACGCAGTATTTT
CDR3 protein: CASRLREGRATDTQYF

D gene: TRBD1
J gene: TRBJ1-1
V gene: TRBV5-6
clone size: NA
CDR3 DNA: TGTGCCAGCAGCTACCTGAGGACAGGGTACATGAACACTGAAGCTTTCTTT
CDR3 protein: CASSYLRTGYMNTEAFF

D gene: TRBD2
J gene: TRBJ2-5
V gene: TRBV9
clone size: NA
CDR3 DNA: TGTGCCAGCAGCGGCGGGACTCCCAACGGGGGGGAGACCCAGTACTTC
CDR3 protein: CASSGGTPNGGETQYF

D gene: NA
J gene: TRBJ1-1
V gene: TRBV15
clone size: NA
CDR3 DNA: TGTGCCACCCTTCGTTTGTCACTCGGACAGACCGAACTTGAAGCTTTCTTT
CDR3 protein: CATLRLSLGQTELEAFF

D gene: TRBD1
J gene: TRBJ1-3
V gene: TRBV11-2
clone size: NA
CDR3 DNA: TGTGCCAGCAGCTTGGACAGGGCTGGAAACACCATATATTTT
CDR3 protein: CASSLDRAGNTIYF

D gene: TRBD1
J gene: TRBJ1-1
V gene: TRBV6-5
clone size: NA
CDR3 DNA: TGTGCCAGTGCCGGGACAGGGAACACTGAAGCTTTCTTT
CDR3 protein: CASAGTGNTEAFF

D gene: NA
J gene: TRBJ1-5
V gene: TRBV19
clone size: NA
CDR3 DNA: TGTGCCAGTAGGGCACAGGCCAGCAATCAGCCCCAGCATTTT
CDR3 protein: CASRAQASNQPQHF

D gene: TRBD1
J gene: TRBJ2-1
V gene: TRBV5-1
clone size: once
CDR3 DNA: TGCGCCAGCAGCGACCTACCGGGACAGCCAAACAATGAGCAGTTCTTC
CDR3 protein: CASSDLPGQPNNEQFF

D gene: TRBD2
J gene: TRBJ2-5
V gene: TRBV15
clone size: NA
CDR3 DNA: TGTGCCACCAGCAGAGCGGGAGGGGGGGAGACCCAGTACTTC
CDR3 protein: CATSRAGGGETQYF

D gene: NA
J gene: TRBJ1-1
V gene: TRBV2
clone size: NA
CDR3 DNA: TGTGCCAGCAGTGCCGACACCCACATGAACACTGAAGCTTTCTTT
CDR3 protein: CASSADTHMNTEAFF

D gene: NA
J gene: TRBJ2-7
V gene: TRBV2
clone size: NA
CDR3 DNA: TGTGCCAGCAGCCTCAATTGGGAGCAGTACTTC
CDR3 protein: CASSLNWEQYF

D gene: TRBD2
J gene: TRBJ2-3
V gene: TRBV2
clone size: NA
CDR3 DNA: TGTGCCAGCAGCCCGGAAGCCCCACTAGCGGGAGTAGGAGATACGCAGTATTTT
CDR3 protein: CASSPEAPLAGVGDTQYF

D gene: NA
J gene: TRBJ1-3
V gene: TRBV19
clone size: NA
CDR3 DNA: TGTGCCAGTAGTACCCCCGGCGGCAGTGGAAACACCATATATTTT
CDR3 protein: CASSTPGGSGNTIYF

D gene: NA
J gene: TRBJ2-7
V gene: TRBV10-2
clone size: NA
CDR3 DNA: TGCGCCAGCAGTGACCCGGGGCGCTTGAAGTGGCAGTACTTC
CDR3 protein: CASSDPGRLKWQYF

D gene: TRBD2
J gene: TRBJ2-1
V gene: TRBV5-5
clone size: few
CDR3 DNA: TGTGCCAGCAGCCTGGGGGGACTAGCGGGAGTATGGGAGCAGTTCTTC
CDR3 protein: CASSLGGLAGVWEQFF

D gene: NA
J gene: TRBJ1-1
V gene: TRBV25-1
clone size: NA
CDR3 DNA: TGTGCCAGCAGTCGACTGGGAATGAACACTGAAGCTTTCTTT
CDR3 protein: CASSRLGMNTEAFF

D gene: TRBD1
J gene: TRBJ2-1
V gene: TRBV7-9
clone size: NA
CDR3 DNA: TGTGCCAGCAAGCAGGGGGCCGGGGATGAGCAGTTCTTC
CDR3 protein: CASKQGAGDEQFF

D gene: TRBD1
J gene: TRBJ1-1
V gene: TRBV27
clone size: NA
CDR3 DNA: TGTGCCAGCAGTTTATCGGGAGGGACAGGGCGGCTGAACACTGAAGCTTTCTTT
CDR3 protein: CASSLSGGTGRLNTEAFF

D gene: NA
J gene: TRBJ1-3
V gene: TRBV12-3/TRBV12-4
clone size: NA
CDR3 DNA: TGTGCCAGCAGCTTCTCTGGAAACACCATATATTTT
CDR3 protein: CASSFSGNTIYF

D gene: NA
J gene: TRBJ2-7
V gene: TRBV5-1
clone size: NA
CDR3 DNA: TGCGCCAGCAGGATGGAAACAGTCTCCTACGAGCAGTACTTC
CDR3 protein: CASRMETVSYEQYF

D gene: NA
J gene: TRBJ2-7
V gene: TRBV5-4
clone size: NA
CDR3 DNA: TGTGCCAGCAGCTTGGGGACAGCCGATGCCGCCTACGAGCAGTACTTC
CDR3 protein: CASSLGTADAAYEQYF

D gene: TRBD1
J gene: TRBJ2-7
V gene: TRBV11-2
clone size: NA
CDR3 DNA: TGTGCCAGCAGCTCGCTACAGGGGTCCTACGAGCAGTACTTC
CDR3 protein: CASSSLQGSYEQYF

D gene: TRBD2
J gene: TRBJ2-7
V gene: TRBV10-3
clone size: NA
CDR3 DNA: TGTGCCATCAGTGATTTGGCCGGGCGTGCTAGCGGGATCGGTTACGAGCAGTACTTC
CDR3 protein: CAISDLAGRASGIGYEQYF

D gene: NA
J gene: TRBJ1-5
V gene: TRBV15
clone size: NA
CDR3 DNA: TGTGCCACCAGCAGCCGGGGAAGCAATCAGCCCCAGCATTTT
CDR3 protein: CATSSRGSNQPQHF

D gene: NA
J gene: TRBJ1-1
V gene: TRBV5-1
clone size: NA
CDR3 DNA: TGCGCCAGCAGCTTGGGTCAGGCAGACACTGAAGCTTTCTTT
CDR3 protein: CASSLGQADTEAFF

D gene: NA
J gene: TRBJ1-5
V gene: TRBV19
clone size: NA
CDR3 DNA: TGTGCCAGTAGTACAGACGGGTCCCGCAATCAGCCCCAGCATTTT
CDR3 protein: CASSTDGSRNQPQHF

D gene: NA
J gene: TRBJ1-1
V gene: TRBV6-5
clone size: NA
CDR3 DNA: TGTGCCAGCAGTTACAGGGCCGAAGCTTTCTTT
CDR3 protein: CASSYRAEAFF

D gene: NA
J gene: TRBJ2-5
V gene: TRBV10-2
clone size: NA
CDR3 DNA: TGCGCCAGCTCGGACTACCAAGAGACCCAGTACTTC
CDR3 protein: CASSDYQETQYF